This T cell receptor beta chain was captured in a study of CD8 T cells in Susac syndrome. Study findings and constraints: The study's TCR sequencing and HLA analysis covered a relatively small number of individuals, and the study acknowledged this.

The V gene's germline CDR1 is MNHNS and CDR2 SASEGT. There are 18 residues in the CDR3. Deletions cut 6 bases from V and 5 bases from J, with 28 bases between. TCR beta from blood CD8+ and CD4+ T cells was sequenced. The RNA, 0.5 to 1 ug, was put through reverse transcription using random hexamers. Via MiXCR, TCRdb re-called the immunoSEQ multiplex PCR reads, giving one row per CDR3 protein. Among roughly 200,000 distinct CDR3 sequences listed, over 90% were seen once. Notes on this clonotype: Its antigen is currently unknown.

This chain links TRBV6-1 with TRBJ2-5; D not certain. Sample: CD4+ T cells from PBMCs. The clonotype comes from a human donor with multiple sclerosis. The DNA for the CDR3 is TGTGCCAGCAGCCCGCCGGTGACAAGAGGTTTCGATCGGGAGACCCAGTACTTC. This gives the protein CASSPPVTRGFDRETQYF.